A selection of T cell receptor beta chains follows, all from one sample in a study of blood T cell repertoires in COVID-19. Measured with immunoSEQ multiplex PCR; TCRdb has only the in-frame clones, and not every one. The data hold 250,000 to 300,000 clones, with just over 90% observed a single time. Sequencing input: PBMCs or T cells enriched from blood (not recorded which). Every receptor here comes from a woman aged 40 to 50 with acute COVID-19. Each CDR3 is given with its conserved first and last residue. A D gene is named only where the DNA matches it firmly. The size of a clone is reported for some rows only, either as once, few or many, or as a class for expanded clones.

>TRBJ1-1|NA|TRBV10-3|TRBD1
CAISESDRGDTEAFF
TGTGCCATCAGTGAGTCCGACAGGGGGGACACTGAAGCTTTCTTT
>TRBJ1-4|NA|TRBV6-1|TRBD1
CASSEYPGQGNEKLFF
TGTGCCAGCAGTGAGTACCCGGGACAGGGTAATGAAAAACTGTTTTTT
>TRBJ1-1|NA|TRBV6-2/TRBV6-3|TRBD1
CASSPGTGNPGNTEAFF
TGTGCCAGCAGTCCCGGGACAGGGAACCCTGGGAACACTGAAGCTTTCTTT
>TRBJ2-5|NA|TRBV27|TRBD1
CASSINRGSQETQYF
TGTGCCAGCAGTATTAACAGGGGATCCCAAGAGACCCAGTACTTC
>TRBJ1-4|NA|TRBV28|NA
CASSSIQANEKLFF
TGTGCCAGCAGTTCAATACAGGCGAATGAAAAACTGTTTTTT
>TRBJ1-1|NA|TRBV12-3/TRBV12-4|TRBD1
CASSPGQGIVAFF
TGTGCCAGCAGCCCGGGACAGGGTATTGTAGCTTTCTTT
>TRBJ2-2|NA|TRBV27|NA
CASSPLFRRSNTGELFF
TGTGCCAGCAGCCCCCTTTTCAGGCGATCGAACACCGGGGAGCTGTTTTTT
>TRBJ1-2|NA|TRBV28|NA
CASTPGSYGYTF
TGTGCCAGCACACCCGGGAGCTATGGCTACACCTTC
>TRBJ2-3|NA|TRBV2|TRBD2
CATDGGKRGIADTQYF
TGTGCCACCGATGGGGGAAAGCGGGGGATCGCAGATACGCAGTATTTT
>TRBJ2-5|once|TRBV5-1|NA
CASSFTFQETQYF
TGCGCCAGCAGCTTTACATTTCAAGAGACCCAGTACTTC
>TRBJ1-6|NA|TRBV6-5|TRBD1
CASSYSLGTGDSPLHF
TGTGCCAGCAGTTACTCACTCGGGACAGGGGATTCACCCCTCCACTTT
>TRBJ1-1|NA|TRBV25-1|NA
CASSETTNTEAFF
TGTGCCAGCAGCGAAACCACTAACACTGAAGCTTTCTTT
>TRBJ2-5|NA|TRBV7-9|TRBD1
CASSSRWTGSVETQYF
TGTGCCAGCAGCTCAAGATGGACAGGGTCGGTTGAGACCCAGTACTTC
>TRBJ2-2|NA|TRBV7-2|NA
CASSLGGDNTGELFF
TGTGCCAGCAGCTTAGGCGGGGACAACACCGGGGAGCTGTTTTTT
>TRBJ2-7|NA|TRBV7-9|TRBD1
CASSATMGQEPNF
TGTGCCAGCAGCGCGACGATGGGACAGGAGCCCAACTTC
>TRBJ2-4|NA|TRBV7-9|NA
CASSLQRVDIQYF
TGTGCCAGCAGCTTACAAAGAGTTGACATTCAGTACTTC
>TRBJ2-6|NA|TRBV19|TRBD1
CASGTGGVSSGANVLTF
TGTGCATCAGGGACAGGGGGCGTCAGCTCTGGGGCCAACGTCCTGACTTTC
>TRBJ2-7|NA|TRBV27|TRBD1
CASSLGQGDEQYF
TGTGCCAGCAGTTTGGGACAGGGGGACGAGCAGTACTTC
>TRBJ2-7|NA|TRBV6-5|NA
CASRQTGGEGEQYF
TGTGCCAGCAGACAGACAGGTGGGGAAGGGGAGCAGTACTTC
>TRBJ1-5|NA|TRBV2|NA
CASCGEGYSNQPQHF
TGTGCCAGCTGCGGGGAGGGGTATAGCAATCAGCCCCAGCATTTT
>TRBJ1-4|NA|TRBV6-5|NA
CASRSGLEEKLFF
TGTGCCAGCAGGTCAGGGTTAGAGGAAAAACTGTTTTTT
>TRBJ1-2|NA|TRBV19|NA
CASSLPGPYIRGSYTF
TGTGCCAGTAGTCTCCCGGGGCCCTATATCCGCGGGAGCTACACCTTC
>TRBJ1-2|NA|TRBV28|NA
CASSFQFLF
TGTGCCAGCAGTTTTCAGTTTTTATTC
>TRBJ2-4|NA|TRBV5-1|TRBD2
CASSLGPYRAGDTAAKNIQYF
TGCGCCAGCAGCTTAGGGCCCTATAGGGCGGGAGACACGGCAGCCAAAAACATTCAGTACTTC
>TRBJ1-2|NA|TRBV6-5|TRBD1
CASRKTGAYGYTF
TGTGCCAGCAGAAAGACAGGGGCTTATGGCTACACCTTC
>TRBJ2-4|once|TRBV4-1|NA
CASSPGAGVVRLAKNIQYF
TGCGCCAGCAGCCCTGGGGCAGGGGTGGTCCGGCTAGCCAAAAACATTCAGTACTTC
>TRBJ2-4|NA|TRBV7-3|NA
CASSRNGDDIQYF
TGTGCCAGCAGCCGCAACGGAGACGACATTCAGTACTTC
>TRBJ1-4|many|TRBV19|TRBD1
CATSDRLNEKLFF
TGTGCCACCTCGGACAGGTTAAATGAAAAACTGTTTTTT
>TRBJ2-7|NA|TRBV6-5|TRBD2
CASKPGLASYEQYF
TGTGCCAGCAAGCCGGGACTAGCGTCGTACGAGCAGTACTTC
>TRBJ1-3|few|TRBV3-1/TRBV3-2|NA
CASSRRTTASGNTIYF
TGTGCCAGCAGCCGCCGGACAACTGCCTCTGGAAACACCATATATTTT
>TRBJ1-2|NA|TRBV28|TRBD1
CASRPPGQSTHTF
TGTGCCAGCAGACCTCCGGGACAGTCCACCCACACCTTC
>TRBJ2-7|NA|TRBV27|NA
CASSPLDREGPNEQYF
TGTGCCAGCAGTCCGTTGGACAGGGAGGGACCCAACGAGCAGTACTTC